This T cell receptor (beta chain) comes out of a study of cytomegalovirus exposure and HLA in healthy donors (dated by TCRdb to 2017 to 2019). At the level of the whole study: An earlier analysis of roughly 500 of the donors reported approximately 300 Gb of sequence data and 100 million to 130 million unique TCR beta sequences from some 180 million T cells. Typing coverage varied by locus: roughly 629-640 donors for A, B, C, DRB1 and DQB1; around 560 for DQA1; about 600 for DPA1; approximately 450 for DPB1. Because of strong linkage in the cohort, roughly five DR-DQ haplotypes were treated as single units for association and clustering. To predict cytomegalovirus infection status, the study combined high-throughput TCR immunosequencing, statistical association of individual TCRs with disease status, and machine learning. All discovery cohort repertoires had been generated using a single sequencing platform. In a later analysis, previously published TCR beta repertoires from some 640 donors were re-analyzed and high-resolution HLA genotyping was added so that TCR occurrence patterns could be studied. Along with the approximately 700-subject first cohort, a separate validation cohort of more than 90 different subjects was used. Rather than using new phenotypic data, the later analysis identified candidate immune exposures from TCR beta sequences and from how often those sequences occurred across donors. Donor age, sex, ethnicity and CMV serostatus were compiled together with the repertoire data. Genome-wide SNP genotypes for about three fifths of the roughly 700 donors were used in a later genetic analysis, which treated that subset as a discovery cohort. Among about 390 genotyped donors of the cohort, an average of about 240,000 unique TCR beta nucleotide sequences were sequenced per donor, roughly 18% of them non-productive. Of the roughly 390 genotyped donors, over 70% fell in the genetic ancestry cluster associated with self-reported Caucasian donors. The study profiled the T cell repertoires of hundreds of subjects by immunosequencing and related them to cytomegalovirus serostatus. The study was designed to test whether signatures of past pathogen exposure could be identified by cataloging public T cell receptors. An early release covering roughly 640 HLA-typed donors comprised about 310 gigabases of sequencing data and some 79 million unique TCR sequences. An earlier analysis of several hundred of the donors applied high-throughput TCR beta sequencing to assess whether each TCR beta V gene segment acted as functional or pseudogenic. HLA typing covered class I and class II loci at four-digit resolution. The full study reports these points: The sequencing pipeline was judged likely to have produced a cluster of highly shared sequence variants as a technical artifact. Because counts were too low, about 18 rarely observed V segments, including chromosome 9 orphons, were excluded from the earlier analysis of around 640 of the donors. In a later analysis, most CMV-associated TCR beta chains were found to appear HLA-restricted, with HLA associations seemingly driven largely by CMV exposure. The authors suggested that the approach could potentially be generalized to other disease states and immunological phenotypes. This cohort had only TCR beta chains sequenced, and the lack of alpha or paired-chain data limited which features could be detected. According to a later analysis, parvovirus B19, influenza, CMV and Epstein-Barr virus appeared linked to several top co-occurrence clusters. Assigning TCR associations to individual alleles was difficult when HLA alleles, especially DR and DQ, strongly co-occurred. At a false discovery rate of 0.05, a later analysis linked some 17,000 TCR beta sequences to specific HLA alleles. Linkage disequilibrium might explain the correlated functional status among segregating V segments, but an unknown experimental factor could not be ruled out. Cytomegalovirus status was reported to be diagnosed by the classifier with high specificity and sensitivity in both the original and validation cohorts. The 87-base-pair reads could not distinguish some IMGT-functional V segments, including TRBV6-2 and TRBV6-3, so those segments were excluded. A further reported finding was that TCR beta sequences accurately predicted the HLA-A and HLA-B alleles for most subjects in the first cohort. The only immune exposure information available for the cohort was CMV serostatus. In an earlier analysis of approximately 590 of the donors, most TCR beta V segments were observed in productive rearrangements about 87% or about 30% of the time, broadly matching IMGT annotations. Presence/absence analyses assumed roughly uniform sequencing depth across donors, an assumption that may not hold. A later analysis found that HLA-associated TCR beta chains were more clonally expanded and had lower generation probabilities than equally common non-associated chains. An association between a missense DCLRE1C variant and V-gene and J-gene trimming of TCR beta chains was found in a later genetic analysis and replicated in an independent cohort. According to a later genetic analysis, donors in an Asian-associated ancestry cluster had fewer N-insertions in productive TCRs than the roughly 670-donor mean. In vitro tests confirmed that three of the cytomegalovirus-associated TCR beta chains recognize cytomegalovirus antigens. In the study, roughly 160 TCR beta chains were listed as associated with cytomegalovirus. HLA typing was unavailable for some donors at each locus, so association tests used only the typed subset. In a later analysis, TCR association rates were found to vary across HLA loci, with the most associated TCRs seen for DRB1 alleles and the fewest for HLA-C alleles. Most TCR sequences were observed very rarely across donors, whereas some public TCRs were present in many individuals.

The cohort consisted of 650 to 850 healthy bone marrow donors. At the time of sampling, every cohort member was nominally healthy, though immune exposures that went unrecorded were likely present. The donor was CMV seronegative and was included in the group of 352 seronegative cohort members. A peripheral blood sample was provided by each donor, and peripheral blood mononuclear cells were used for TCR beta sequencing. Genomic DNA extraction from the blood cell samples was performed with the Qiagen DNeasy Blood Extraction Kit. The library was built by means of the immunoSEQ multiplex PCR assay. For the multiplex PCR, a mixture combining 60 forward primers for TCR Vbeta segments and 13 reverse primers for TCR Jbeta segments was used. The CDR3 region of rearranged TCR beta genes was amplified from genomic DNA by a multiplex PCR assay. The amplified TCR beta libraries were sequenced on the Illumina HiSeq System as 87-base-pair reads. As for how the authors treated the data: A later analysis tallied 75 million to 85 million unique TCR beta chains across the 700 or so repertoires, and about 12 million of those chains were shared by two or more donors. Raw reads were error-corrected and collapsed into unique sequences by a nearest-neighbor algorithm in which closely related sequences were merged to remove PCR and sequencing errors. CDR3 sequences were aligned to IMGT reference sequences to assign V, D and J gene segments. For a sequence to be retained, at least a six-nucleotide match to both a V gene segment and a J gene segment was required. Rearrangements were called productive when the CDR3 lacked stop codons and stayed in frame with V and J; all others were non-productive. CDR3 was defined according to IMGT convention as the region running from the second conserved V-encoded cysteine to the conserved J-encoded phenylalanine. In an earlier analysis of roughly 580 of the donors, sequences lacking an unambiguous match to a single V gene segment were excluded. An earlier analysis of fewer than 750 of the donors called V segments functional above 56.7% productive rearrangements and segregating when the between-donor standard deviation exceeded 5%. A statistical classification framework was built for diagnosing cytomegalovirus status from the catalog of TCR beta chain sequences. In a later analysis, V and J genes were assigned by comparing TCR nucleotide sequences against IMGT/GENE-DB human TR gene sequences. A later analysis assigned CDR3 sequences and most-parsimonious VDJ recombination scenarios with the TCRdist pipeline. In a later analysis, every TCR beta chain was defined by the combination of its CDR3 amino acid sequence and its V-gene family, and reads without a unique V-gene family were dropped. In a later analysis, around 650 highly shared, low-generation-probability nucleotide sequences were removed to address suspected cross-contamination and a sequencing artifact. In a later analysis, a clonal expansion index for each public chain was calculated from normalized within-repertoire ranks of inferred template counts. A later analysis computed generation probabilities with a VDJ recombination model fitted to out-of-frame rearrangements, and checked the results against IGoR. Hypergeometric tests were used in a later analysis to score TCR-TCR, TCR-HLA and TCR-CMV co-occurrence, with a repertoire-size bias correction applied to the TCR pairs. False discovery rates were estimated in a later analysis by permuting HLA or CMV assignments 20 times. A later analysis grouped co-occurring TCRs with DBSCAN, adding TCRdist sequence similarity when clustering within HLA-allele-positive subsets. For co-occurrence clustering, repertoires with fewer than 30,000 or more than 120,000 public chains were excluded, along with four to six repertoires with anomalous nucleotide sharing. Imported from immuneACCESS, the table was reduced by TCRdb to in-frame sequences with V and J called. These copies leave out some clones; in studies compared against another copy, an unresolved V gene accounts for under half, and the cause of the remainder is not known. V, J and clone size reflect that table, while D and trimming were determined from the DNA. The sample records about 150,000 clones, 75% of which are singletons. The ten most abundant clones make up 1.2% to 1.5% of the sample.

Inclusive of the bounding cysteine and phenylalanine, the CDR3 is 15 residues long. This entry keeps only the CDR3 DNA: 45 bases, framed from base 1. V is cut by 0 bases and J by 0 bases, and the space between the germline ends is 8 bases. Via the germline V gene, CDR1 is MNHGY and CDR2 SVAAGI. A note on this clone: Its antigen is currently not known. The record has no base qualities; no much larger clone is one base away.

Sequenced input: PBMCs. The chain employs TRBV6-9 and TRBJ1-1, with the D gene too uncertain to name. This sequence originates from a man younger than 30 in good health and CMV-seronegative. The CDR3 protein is CASSYSRIMNTEAFF. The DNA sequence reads TGTGCCAGCAGTTATTCCAGGATCATGAACACTGAAGCTTTCTTT.